These T cell receptor beta chains were read from a single sample in a study of T-cell reconstitution after alpha-beta-depleted transplantation in children. Via MiXCR, TCRdb re-called the PCR reads, giving one row per CDR3 protein. In the table there are a few hundred thousand distinct CDR3 sequences, roughly a tenth of which are singletons. Sequencing was performed on PBMCs, taken before TCRalphabeta/CD19-depleted stem cell transplant. The receptor set was obtained from a boy under three years old with acute myeloid leukemia, due to receive a stem cell transplant. Both conserved end residues are part of each CDR3. The order of the fields is clone size, J gene, V gene, CDR3 length, D gene, CDR3 protein. The D gene is left open where the match is weak. A clone size is listed for some rows: how often the clone was seen (once, few, many), or a class if it is expanded.

>.|TRBJ2-1|TRBV5-6|15|TRBD2
CASSSHGTRTNEQFF
>many|TRBJ2-7|TRBV28|13|.
CASSSTGFGEQYF
>.|TRBJ1-6|TRBV20-1|12|.
CSARAVNSPLHF
>many|TRBJ2-1|TRBV5-1|16|TRBD2
CASSFWTSYRPNEQFF
>many|TRBJ1-6|TRBV11-2|19|.
CASSPQTYTGFGWYSPLHF
>.|TRBJ2-3|TRBV30|13|.
CAWKQGFTDTQYF
>many|TRBJ2-7|TRBV24-1|14|TRBD1
CATSDRDRAYEQYF
>few|TRBJ2-3|TRBV11-3|15|.
CASSSGLSRTDTQYF
>many|TRBJ2-4|TRBV30|15|TRBD2
CAWSVLAGAKNIQYF
>many|TRBJ1-1|TRBV12-3/TRBV12-4|14|TRBD1
CASSRTGQNTEAFF
>many|TRBJ2-1|TRBV12-3/TRBV12-4|14|TRBD2
CAILPAGASNEQFF
>.|TRBJ1-4|TRBV20-1|16|.
CSAHDRNPSTNEKLFF
>many|TRBJ1-3|TRBV2|17|.
CARSGEEDVFSGNTIYF
>few|TRBJ1-5|TRBV12-3/TRBV12-4|14|.
CASSFDSSYQPQHF
>many|TRBJ1-2|TRBV11-2|14|TRBD1
CASSRTGWGYGYTF
>many|TRBJ2-3|TRBV7-9|12|.
CASSRRTDTQYF
>few|TRBJ2-3|TRBV12-3/TRBV12-4|10|.
CASSLGTQYF
>few|TRBJ1-1|TRBV7-9|15|.
CASSLSGDGSREAFF
>many|TRBJ1-6|TRBV7-3|14|.
CASSLKGRNSPLHF
>few|TRBJ2-4|TRBV23-1|14|TRBD2
CASPPDRGVNIQYF
>many|TRBJ1-3|TRBV7-7|13|.
CASSLAQGNTIYF
>many|TRBJ2-7|TRBV6-1|14|.
CASSGLDSSYEQYF
>.|TRBJ1-3|TRBV7-9|16|.
CASSPQGFLTGNTIYF
>many|TRBJ1-1|TRBV14|13|.
CASSPRGRSEAFF
>many|TRBJ2-1|TRBV3-1|16|.
CASSQGRGIPHNEQFF
>.|TRBJ2-7|TRBV28|16|.
CASSRRAAGSLYEQYF
>.|TRBJ2-1|TRBV4-3|16|.
CASSQAPAEIYNEQFF
>many|TRBJ2-3|TRBV12-3/TRBV12-4|16|TRBD1
CASSSRTGVKGDTQYF
>many|TRBJ2-3|TRBV29-1|14|TRBD2
CSVEHGGFADTQYF
>many|TRBJ1-1|TRBV5-1|13|.
CASSSGEYTEAFF
>.|TRBJ2-7|TRBV29-1|14|TRBD1
CSVERDRGGYEQYF
>.|TRBJ2-7|TRBV19|13|.
CASSITGEVEQYF
>few|TRBJ1-5|TRBV20-1|18|TRBD1
CSARGPDRSLYSNQPQHF
>once|TRBJ2-6|TRBV29-1|17|TRBD1
CSVESGQGARGANVLTF
>.|TRBJ2-7|TRBV3-1|15|.
CASSQEMHSGYEQYF
>many|TRBJ2-7|TRBV6-1|18|TRBD1
CASTRTEGQGGSSYEQYF
>many|TRBJ1-4|TRBV28|15|.
CASSLLGGGTEKLFF
>many|TRBJ1-4|TRBV12-3/TRBV12-4|12|.
CASSLATEKLFF
>many|TRBJ2-5|TRBV7-2|16|TRBD2
CASSPGGRGGLETQYF
>.|TRBJ1-5|TRBV7-2|15|.
CASSSLGGTNLPQHF
>few|TRBJ1-5|TRBV4-2|16|.
CASSQDRQSGNQPQHF
>many|TRBJ2-7|TRBV7-9|13|.
CASSGSGTYEQYF
>many|TRBJ2-3|TRBV5-1|13|TRBD1
CASSNRQGDTQYF
>many|TRBJ2-1|TRBV2|17|TRBD2
CASSEAEREIRKNEQFF
>few|TRBJ2-3|TRBV11-2|13|.
CASGRGTPGTQYF
>many|TRBJ2-7|TRBV2|16|.
CASSEAETASSYEQYF
>many|TRBJ1-2|TRBV24-1|12|.
CATSTGYYGYTF
>.|TRBJ1-5|TRBV12-5|16|.
CASGLLYREGNQPQHF
>many|TRBJ2-5|TRBV7-2|14|.
CASSLESSQETQYF
>many|TRBJ2-2|TRBV12-3/TRBV12-4|15|.
CASSLASVGTGELFF
>many|TRBJ1-1|TRBV7-9|14|.
CASSSWTGNTEAFF
>few|TRBJ2-1|TRBV20-1|14|.
CSASTVSSYNEQFF
>many|TRBJ2-3|TRBV12-3/TRBV12-4|15|.
CASSSPPHDTGVQYF
>.|TRBJ2-7|TRBV2|14|TRBD1
CATVGQALSYEQYF
>many|TRBJ2-1|TRBV6-7|17|TRBD2
CASSYSPGLAGINEQFF